This TCR beta chain comes out of a study of CD8 T cells in Susac syndrome. As to this clonotype: Antigen specificity is unknown.

Germline V gene lookup returns CDR1 LNHDA and CDR2 SQIVND (reference sequence). Trimming removed 5 bases from V and 4 bases from J, with 12 bases in between. This CDR3 contains 13 residues. Random hexamers primed reverse transcription of 0.5 to 1 ug RNA. TCRdb used MiXCR to reprocess the immunoSEQ multiplex PCR reads, holding one entry per CDR3 protein. The repertoire has about 49,000 distinct CDR3 sequences, roughly 93% of them found once; the top ten carry approximately 0.54%. Overall study results and limits: The study conceded that relatively few individuals underwent its TCR sequencing and HLA analysis.

The origin of this receptor is a human donor in good health. The specimen was CD8+ T cells from PBMCs. The chain uses TRBV19 and TRBJ2-7, with D possibly being TRBD2 (5 bases). CDR3 sequence (DNA): TGTGCCAGTAGTCCCGGGGATGGTTACGAGCAGTACTTC. Translated, it gives CASSPGDGYEQYF.